This TCR beta chain was recovered during a study of cytomegalovirus exposure and HLA in healthy donors. Whole-study findings and limits: The majority of TCR sequences were rare, yet some public TCRs appeared in many donors.

In regard to this clone: Its specificity is unknown.

These donors counted as nominally healthy when sampled, but unrecorded immune exposures were likely. PCR amplification relied on 60 Vbeta primers (plus 13 Jbeta primers). The assay was immunoSEQ multiplex PCR, and TCRdb's table has in-frame clones only and misses some. The table for this sample gives 100,000 to 150,000 clones. V was pared by 5 bases and J by 2 bases, with 8 bases of the junction left unmatched. The CDR3 runs to 15 residues. Germline lookup yields CDR1 MDHEN and CDR2 SYDVKM. Sequenced: PBMCs. This sequence was found in a young man in good health and CMV-seronegative. V usage is TRBV28 and J usage is TRBJ2-5; 7 nucleotides match TRBD1. CDR3 bases: TGTGCCAGCAGTCTACTCCTACAGGGGCAAGAGACCCAGTACTTC. This gives the protein CASSLLLQGQETQYF.